This T cell receptor (beta chain) was sequenced for a study of PD-L1 blockade in urothelial cancer. About the research overall: In the mid-2010s, patients got going on atezolizumab, taking 1,200 mg intravenously every 3 weeks. Researchers found blood samples held a median of 141,255 T cells.

The CDR3 consists of 12 residues. The repertoire was sequenced with immunoSEQ multiplex PCR; TCRdb's copy has only in-frame clones and lacks some. The sample comprises just over 35,000 clones, approximately 84% of which are singletons, and under 12% rests with the top ten. This clone showed up just a few times. Time point meaning: peripheral blood 6 weeks after treatment start. The sequences come from PBMCs, collected around atezolizumab (anti-PD-L1) treatment. The receptor's source is a man aged 40-49 years with urothelial cancer. This rearrangement joins TRBV21-1 to TRBJ2-3; the tabulated D call, TRBD2, remains unverified against the DNA. TRBV21-1 is designated a pseudogene. The CDR3: CASSSHEDTQYF. CDR3 bases: TGTGCCAGCAGCAGCCACGAGGATACGCAGTATTTT.